This T cell receptor (beta chain) was found in a study of early T cells in non-severe SARS-CoV-2 infection. Study in general: Sequencing of bulk RNA from unsorted whole blood was done, without chain pairing.

This clonotype is classed as medium-sized (0.01 to 0.1%). Its matching antigen is unknown. Overall study results and limits: Lookups in VDJdb leaned toward anti-spike CD8 responses and missed private and CD4 specificities.

The library protocol tagged individual cDNA molecules with unique molecular identifiers. Each CDR3 protein is one row after TCRdb ran MiXCR on the 5' RACE reads. The data show tens of thousands of distinct CDR3 sequences, 15% seen once. Trimming cost V 3 bases and J 5 bases, with 10 bases left between them. Germline V gives CDR1 SGHTA, CDR2 FQGNSA. The CDR3 runs 14 residues. This chain connects TRBV7-2 to TRBJ2-2, with D unresolved. The clonotype originates from an adult who was a healthcare worker with PCR-confirmed SARS-CoV-2 infection or an uninfected control (not recorded which). Sequenced material: whole blood. The CDR3 is CASSFLSSTGELFF. CDR3 bases: TGTGCCAGCAGCTTCCTGAGTTCGACCGGGGAGCTGTTTTTT. Based on the CDR3 plus reference TRBV7-2 and TRBJ2-2, the full variable domain is GAGVSQSPSNKVTEKGKDVELRCDPISGHTALYWYRQSLGQGLEFLIYFQGNSAPDKSGLPSDRFSAERTGGSVSTLTIQRTQQEDSAVYLCASSFLSSTGELFFGEGSRLTVL.